The 25 T cell receptor beta chains listed next were all sequenced from one sample in a study of cytomegalovirus exposure and HLA in healthy donors. PCR involved 60 Vbeta and 13 Jbeta primers. Method: immunoSEQ multiplex PCR; TCRdb's copy keeps in-frame clones and lacks some. The table shows about 140,000 clones, with around 86% occurring only once. Specimen: PBMCs. The receptors stem from a female donor in good health and CMV-seronegative.

The V gene is TRBV19, the J gene TRBJ2-1, with 13 bases matching TRBD2. The V gene end was trimmed by 8 bases and the J gene end by 6 bases; junction bases not matched to a gene: 7. The CDR3 has 15 amino acids. The germline gives CDR1 LNHDA, CDR2 SQIVND (reference sequence). The CDR3 is CASEPGTSGTNEQFF. The CDR3 coding sequence is TGTGCCAGTGAGCCCGGGACTAGCGGGACCAATGAGCAGTTCTTC.

This clone turned up a few times. V and J are TRBV6-5 and TRBJ1-4; 8 positions agree with TRBD1. The CDR3 sequence is 14 residues long. Per the germline V gene, CDR1 is MNHEY and CDR2 is SVGAGI. The ends lost 2 bases at V and 8 bases at J; junction bases unmatched: 4. The CDR3: CASSYDRGSEKLFF. CDR3 nucleotides: TGTGCCAGCAGTTACGACAGGGGCAGCGAAAAACTGTTTTTT.

In its sample, this clone was seen once. V usage is TRBV6-1 and J usage is TRBJ1-5, with D unresolved. The CDR3 is 15 residues long. Germline CDR1 reads MNHNS; CDR2 reads SASEGT. The V end lost 2 bases, the J end lost 1 base, and 9 bases lay between the germline ends. In DNA, the CDR3 is TGTGCCAGCAGTGAATCGGTCGTCAGCAATCAGCCCCAGCATTTT. Protein product: CASSESVVSNQPQHF.

The sample holds a few counts of this clone. J is TRBJ2-1 and V is TRBV30, with TRBD2 identical over 8 bases. This CDR3 is built from 14 residues. The V gene end was trimmed by 2 bases and the J gene end by 3 bases; junction bases not matched to a gene: 3. The germline V gene has CDR1 GTSNPN and CDR2 SVGIG (reference sequence). CDR3 sequence (DNA): TGTGCCTGGAGTAGAACTAGCGGCTACAATGAGCAGTTCTTC. This translates into CAWSRTSGYNEQFF.

This chain uses TRBV7-8 with TRBJ2-3, with TRBD2 matching 10 bases. Germline loops: CDR1 SGHVS, CDR2 FQNEAQ. V lost 4 bases and J lost 2; bases outside the gene matches: 6. CDR3 size: 16 residues. The CDR3 DNA reads TGTGCCAGCAGCTCCTGGACTAGCGGCTTCACAGATACGCAGTATTTT. It translates to CASSSWTSGFTDTQYF.

This sequence joins TRBV19 and TRBJ2-7; TRBD1 is a possible D gene (6 bases). Deletions cut 6 bases from V and 5 bases from J, with 17 bases between. Germline values: CDR1 LNHDA, CDR2 SQIVND (reference sequence). The CDR3 totals 14 residues. CDR3 bases: TGTGCCAGTAGGGTCGACAGGTGGAATAACGAGCAGTACTTC. The encoded protein is CASRVDRWNNEQYF.

The gene calls are TRBV30 and TRBJ2-1, with TRBD2 as a possible D gene (6 bases). Trimming took off 0 bases at V and 1 base at J, with 10 bases between the two ends. Germline V gene lookup returns CDR1 GTSNPN and CDR2 SVGIG (reference sequence). CDR3 length equals 15 residues. This chain's CDR3 is CAWSVIGGSYNEQFF. In DNA form, the CDR3 reads TGTGCCTGGAGTGTAATCGGGGGATCCTACAATGAGCAGTTCTTC.

The table lists this clone with a few counts. CDR3 in DNA: TGTGCCAGCAACCCTGTTATGGGGGGCTACGAGCAGTACTTC. It is translated as CASNPVMGGYEQYF. V and J are TRBV27 and TRBJ2-7, with a tentative D call TRBD2 (6 bases). Trimming cost V 7 bases and J 3 bases, with 16 bases left between them. Germline CDR1 reads MNHEY; CDR2 reads SMNVEV (reference sequence). The CDR3 contains 14 residues.

The V and J genes are TRBV7-8 and TRBJ1-5, with 7 bases fitting TRBD1. The germline V gene has CDR1 SGHVS and CDR2 FQNEAQ. The CDR3 consists of 15 residues. V lost 1 base to trimming and J lost 4 bases; unmatched junction nucleotides: 4. CDR3 coding DNA: TGTGCCAGCAGCTTAGTAGGGACAGATAATCAGCCCCAGCATTTT. Protein sequence: CASSLVGTDNQPQHF.

This chain joins TRBV4-1 and TRBJ2-1; possible D gene TRBD2, 5 bases. Germline V gene data show CDR1 as MGHRA and CDR2 as YSYEKL. The CDR3 covers 16 residues. The germline V and J ends were trimmed by 6 bases and 6 bases, with 21 bases remaining between them. The CDR3 reads CASSSLYGIEINEQFF. The CDR3 coding sequence is TGCGCCAGCAGTTCGTTATACGGGATCGAAATCAATGAGCAGTTCTTC.

The chain carries TRBV5-4 and TRBJ2-7; D call uncertain. V was pared by 0 bases and J by 0 bases, with 7 bases between. Germline assignment: CDR1 SGHNT and CDR2 YYREEE (reference sequence). The CDR3 is made up of 14 amino acids. The CDR3 nucleotides are TGTGCCAGCAGCTTGGACACTAACTCCTACGAGCAGTACTTC. It codes for CASSLDTNSYEQYF.

The chain has TRBV28 and TRBJ2-2; TRBD1 matches 9 bases. Germline assignment: CDR1 MDHEN and CDR2 SYDVKM. The CDR3 loop spans 17 amino acids. The V segment lost 1 base and the J segment 3 bases; nucleotides outside the gene matches: 6. The DNA of the CDR3 is TGTGCCAGCAGTTTATTAGAACGGACAGGGGACACCGGGGAGCTGTTTTTT. Translating it yields CASSLLERTGDTGELFF.

The rearrangement links TRBV5-1 to TRBJ2-3; no clear D gene. Trimming shortened V by 3 bases and J by 2 bases, and 4 bases separated the two germline ends. Germline V gene sequence: CDR1 SGHRS, CDR2 YFSETQ. The CDR3 runs 12 residues. The CDR3 nucleotides read TGCGCCAGCAGCTCATTCACAGATACGCAGTATTTT. Protein: CASSSFTDTQYF.

A few counts support this clone. The chain joins TRBV15 to TRBJ2-1; D is possibly TRBD1 (5 bases). Germline V gene lookup returns CDR1 LNHNV and CDR2 YYDKDF (reference sequence). The CDR3 contains 11 residues. V lost 8 bases to trimming and J lost 5 bases, with 7 bases between them. The CDR3 nucleotides are TGTGCCACCTCGGACAACAATGAGCAGTTCTTC. Encoded protein: CATSDNNEQFF.

V and J are TRBV18 and TRBJ1-2; D is uncertain. With 1 base removed from V and 5 bases from J, the gap between germline ends came to 17 bases. The CDR3 is made up of 16 amino acids. CDR1 is KGHSH and CDR2 is LQKENI in the germline V gene. The CDR3 DNA reads as TGTGCCAGCTCACCACTATCAGGCGCCCAAGAGTATGGCTACACCTTC. It codes for CASSPLSGAQEYGYTF.

This clone showed up just once. The chain joins TRBV28 to TRBJ2-7; TRBD1 might be the D (5 bases). CDR3 length: 14 residues. Trimming pared 2 bases from V and 3 bases from J, leaving 11 bases between. Germline V gene lookup returns CDR1 MDHEN and CDR2 SYDVKM. The CDR3 bases are TGTGCCAGCAGTTTAAGGGGCCGATACTACGAGCAGTACTTC. Translated, it gives CASSLRGRYYEQYF. The full variable domain, its missing parts supplied by reference TRBV28 and TRBJ2-7, is DVKVTQSSRYLVKRTGEKVFLECVQDMDHENMFWYRQDPGLGLRLIYFSYDVKMKEKGDIPEGYSVSREKKERFSLILESASTNQTSMYLCASSLRGRYYEQYFGPGTRLTVT.

This clone was seen more than once but under ten times. This chain links TRBV29-1 with TRBJ1-2; 10 nucleotides line up with TRBD1. The CDR3 loop spans 13 amino acids. Germline assignment: CDR1 SQVTM and CDR2 ANQGSEA. V trimming: 6 bases; J trimming: 5 bases; junction bases outside the gene matches: 6. CDR3 in amino acids: CSVTPGQGYGYTF. In DNA, the CDR3 is TGCAGCGTAACACCGGGACAGGGGTATGGCTACACCTTC. Full variable domain (remainder filled in from reference TRBV29-1 and TRBJ1-2): SAVISQKPSRDICQRGTSLTIQCQVDSQVTMMFWYRQQPGQSLTLIATANQGSEATYESGFVIDKFPISRPNLTFSTLTVSNMSPEDSSIYLCSVTPGQGYGYTFGSGTRLTVV.

The gene calls are TRBV5-4 and TRBJ2-1, with 15 positions matching TRBD2. The V gene end was trimmed by 3 bases and the J gene end by 1 base; junction bases not matched to a gene: 8. This CDR3 is 19 amino acids long. Germline CDR1 reads SGHNT; CDR2 reads YYREEE (reference sequence). The CDR3 sequence is CASSSPGLAGGSSYNEQFF. CDR3 bases: TGTGCCAGCAGCTCCCCGGGACTAGCGGGAGGTAGTTCCTACAATGAGCAGTTCTTC.

This sequence joins TRBV5-6 and TRBJ2-5, with TRBD1 as a possible D gene (5 bases). CDR1 is SGHDT, CDR2 YYEEEE, per germline. With 3 bases removed from V and 2 bases from J, the gap between germline ends came to 8 bases. The CDR3 loop spans 13 amino acids. The CDR3 region has the DNA TGTGCCAGCAGCTGGGGCGGTCAAGAGACCCAGTACTTC. Amino acid sequence: CASSWGGQETQYF.

The chain recombines TRBV6-4 with TRBJ2-1, with 11 bases matching TRBD2. This CDR3 contains 17 residues. The trim removed 4 bases at V and 8 bases at J, leaving 13 bases unmatched. Per the germline V gene, CDR1 is MRHNA and CDR2 is SNTAGT. DNA of the CDR3: TGTGCCAGCAGTGCTGCCCCGGGGCTAGCGGGAGGTTATGAGCAGTTCTTC. Translated: CASSAAPGLAGGYEQFF.

The rearrangement links TRBV28 to TRBJ1-2; no clear D. With 6 bases removed from V and 8 bases from J, the gap between germline ends came to 16 bases. This CDR3 region has 13 residues. Germline CDR1 MDHEN, CDR2 SYDVKM. CDR3 in DNA: TGTGCCAGCAGCGCCAATCTCCTCGGGGGCTACACCTTC. Translated, it gives CASSANLLGGYTF.

As regards this clone: Other DNA sequences of this sample code for an identical CDR3. CDR3 DNA: TGTGCCAGCAGTTACCTACAGGGGGGCCAGCCCCAGCATTTT. This sequence encodes CASSYLQGGQPQHF. This chain connects TRBV6-5 to TRBJ1-5; 8 nucleotides match TRBD1. The CDR3 is 14 amino acids. CDR1 is MNHEY, CDR2 SVGAGI, per germline. The J segment lost 7 bases and the V segment lost 2 bases, leaving 4 bases of the junction unmatched.

The chain combines TRBV19 with TRBJ2-7, with 10 nucleotides matching TRBD2. The germline gives CDR1 LNHDA, CDR2 SQIVND (reference sequence). V lost 2 bases to trimming and J lost 6 bases; unmatched junction nucleotides: 1. CDR3 size: 13 residues. CDR3 residues: CASSILAGVEQYF. The CDR3 DNA is TGTGCCAGTAGTATACTAGCGGGAGTCGAGCAGTACTTC. Based on the CDR3 plus reference TRBV19 and TRBJ2-7, the full variable domain is DGGITQSPKYLFRKEGQNVTLSCEQNLNHDAMYWYRQDPGQGLRLIYYSQIVNDFQKGDIAEGYSVSREKKESFPLTVTSAQKNPTAFYLCASSILAGVEQYFGPGTRLTVT.

The J gene is TRBJ2-5, the V gene TRBV10-2; tentative D call: TRBD2 (5 bases). Germline CDR1 and CDR2: WSHSY and SAAADI. Trimming removed 6 bases from V and 1 base from J, with 18 bases in between. The CDR3 is 16 residues long. In DNA form, the CDR3 reads TGCGCCAGCAGCGAGGACGGGGTCGGGCCCCAAGAGACCCAGTACTTC. As protein: CASSEDGVGPQETQYF.

The rearrangement joins TRBV6-1 to TRBJ2-7; TRBD2 aligns across 10 bases. V was pared by 2 bases and J by 0 bases, with 10 bases of the junction left unmatched. Germline-derived CDR1 and CDR2 are MNHNS and SASEGT. The CDR3 has 18 residues. CDR3 loop: CASSEIIGLADRSYEQYF. The CDR3 DNA reads TGTGCCAGCAGTGAAATAATAGGACTAGCGGACCGCTCCTACGAGCAGTACTTC.